This T cell receptor (beta chain) was retrieved from a study of blood T cell repertoires in COVID-19. The wider study: COVID-19 samples, acute and convalescent, were from the United States, Italy and Spain. T cells, B-cell-depleted T cells, or PBMCs provided the cDNA or gDNA that served as material.

In the original processing: Amplification of reference gene primers provided the estimated nucleated cell counts. Libraries were prepared by immunoSEQ multiplex PCR; TCRdb keeps only in-frame clonotypes and omits some of them. V and J calls and clone size come straight from that table; D and trimming were deduced from the DNA. The table includes around 52,000 clones, approximately 89% detected once. The CDR3 covers 14 residues. The germline gives CDR1 MGHRA, CDR2 YSYEKL. Between the trimmed V and J ends, which lost 1 base and 6 bases, there was a span of 11 bases. This chain joins TRBV4-1 and TRBJ2-3; D uncertain. The TCR originated in a woman aged 80 or older with acute or convalescent COVID-19. The sequenced sample consisted of peripheral blood. CDR3 amino acids: CASSQANSRDTQYF. The CDR3 nucleotides read TGCGCCAGCAGCCAAGCGAATTCCCGGGATACGCAGTATTTT.